These 19 T cell receptor beta chains were all obtained from the same sample, sequenced in a study of OX40 agonist ivuxolimab in advanced cancers. Some clones are missing from TCRdb's copy, which holds only in-frame ones; the method was immunoSEQ multiplex PCR. Of about 22,000 clones listed, approximately 85% were seen once; the top ten hold more than 50%. The sequencing used CD4+ or CD8+ T cells sorted from blood, collected in a trial of the OX40 agonist ivuxolimab. The receptors were gathered from an adult with an advanced solid tumor such as melanoma, head and neck, liver or kidney cancer.

The rearrangement joins TRBV29-1 to TRBJ1-2; D not certain. Deletions cut 7 bases from V and 2 bases from J, with 14 bases between. The germline V gene encodes CDR1 SQVTM and CDR2 ANQGSEA. The CDR3 contains 13 residues. In DNA, the CDR3 is TGCAGCGCCGATCCTGCAGGAAACTATGGCTACACCTTC. This gives the protein CSADPAGNYGYTF.

The CDR3 here is CASSLEFGETDGYTF. CDR3 in DNA: TGCGCCAGCAGCTTGGAATTCGGGGAAACGGATGGCTACACCTTC. The rearrangement links TRBV5-1 to TRBJ1-2, with D unclear. Germline assignment: CDR1 SGHRS and CDR2 YFSETQ. This CDR3 has 15 residues. The V and J ends lost 0 bases and 6 bases respectively, with 15 bases between them.

V gene TRBV6-6 combines with J gene TRBJ2-3; D call uncertain. CDR3 length: 15 amino acids. CDR1 and CDR2 from the germline V gene are MNHNY and SVGAGI (reference sequence). V was trimmed by 5 bases and J by 0 bases, leaving 12 bases between them. CDR3 in amino acids: CASSIPRASTDTQYF. In nucleotides, the CDR3 is TGTGCCAGCAGTATCCCACGGGCAAGCACAGATACGCAGTATTTT.

This chain uses TRBV7-2 with TRBJ2-1; D unclear. The length of the CDR3 is 14 residues. The germline CDR1 and CDR2 sequences are SGHTA and FQGNSA. V lost 4 bases to trimming and J lost 8 bases, with 15 bases between them. The CDR3 sequence: CASSSTFPGYEQFF. DNA for the CDR3: TGTGCCAGCAGCTCAACTTTCCCGGGCTATGAGCAGTTCTTC. Looking up the rest from reference TRBV7-2 and TRBJ2-1 gives the full variable domain: GAGVSQSPSNKVTEKGKDVELRCDPISGHTALYWYRQSLGQGLEFLIYFQGNSAPDKSGLPSDRFSAERTGGSVSTLTIQRTQQEDSAVYLCASSSTFPGYEQFFGPGTRLTVL.

The V call is TRBV7-3, the J call TRBJ1-1, with TRBD1 matching 7 bases. The CDR3 is made up of 14 amino acids. V lost 2 bases to trimming and J lost 6 bases; unmatched junction nucleotides: 6. CDR1 and CDR2 from the germline V gene are SGHTA and FQGTGA. The DNA for the CDR3 is TGTGCCAGCAGCTTATCGGGTCAGGGGGCTGAAGCTTTCTTT. Translating it yields CASSLSGQGAEAFF. The full variable domain, in which reference TRBV7-3 and TRBJ1-1 provide the parts outside the CDR3, is GAGVSQTPSNKVTEKGKYVELRCDPISGHTALYWYRQSLGQGPEFLIYFQGTGAADDSGLPNDRFFAVRPEGSVSTLKIQRTERGDSAVYLCASSLSGQGAEAFFGQGTRLTVV.

The chain uses TRBV6-1 and TRBJ2-1; D gene ambiguous. The CDR3 is made up of 14 amino acids. V dropped 7 bases and J dropped 3 bases, with 13 bases sitting between them. Germline CDR1 and CDR2: MNHNS and SASEGT. The CDR3 loop is CASNPGLDYNEQFF. CDR3 coding DNA: TGTGCCAGCAATCCGGGTTTAGACTACAATGAGCAGTTCTTC.

The rearrangement joins TRBV28 to TRBJ1-3; possible D gene TRBD1, 5 bases. The CDR3 extends over 14 amino acids. V was clipped by 7 bases and J by 1 base, with 11 bases between them. The V gene's germline CDR1 is MDHEN and CDR2 SYDVKM. The CDR3 loop is CASTPGESGNTIYF. The DNA of the CDR3 is TGTGCCAGCACGCCGGGGGAATCTGGAAACACCATATATTTT.

V gene TRBV7-9 combines with J gene TRBJ1-5, with no clear D. CDR3 length: 14 amino acids. CDR1 SEHNR and CDR2 FQNEAQ come from the germline V gene (reference sequence). Trimming stripped 1 base from V and 4 bases from J, with 8 bases between. The chain's CDR3 is CASSLGVANQPQHF. The CDR3 region has the DNA TGTGCCAGCAGCTTAGGGGTTGCTAATCAGCCCCAGCATTTT.

The chain is built from TRBV10-2 and TRBJ1-1; 7 bases map to TRBD1. This CDR3 has 12 residues. CDR1 and CDR2 (germline): WSHSY, SAAADI. Losses at the gene ends were 6 bases for V and 9 bases for J; bases not matched to a gene: 7. The CDR3: CASRDTGVKAFF. The CDR3 DNA reads TGCGCCAGCAGAGACACAGGGGTAAAAGCTTTCTTT.

The chain uses TRBV4-2 and TRBJ1-5; no clear D gene. Per germline, CDR1 LGHNA and CDR2 YNFKEQ. Trimming cost V 4 bases and J 1 base, with 11 bases left between them. The CDR3 has 15 amino acids. CDR3 in DNA: TGTGCCAGCAGCCCGAACAGAGGAAGCAATCAGCCCCAGCATTTT. It translates to CASSPNRGSNQPQHF.

The rearrangement links TRBV7-3 to TRBJ2-3; D uncertain. V gave up 7 bases and J gave up 4 bases, with 9 bases separating them. This CDR3 has 12 residues. Germline CDR1 SGHTA, CDR2 FQGTGA. The DNA of the CDR3 is TGTGCCAGCACCTTGATCGCAGATACGCAGTATTTT. It yields the protein CASTLIADTQYF.

This clone was seen only once. The chain has TRBV15 and TRBJ1-5, with D hard to call. Germline loops: CDR1 LNHNV, CDR2 YYDKDF (reference sequence). Trimming left V 3 bases short and J 3 bases short, with 15 bases between. The CDR3 totals 16 residues. CDR3 sequence (DNA): TGTGCCACCAGCAGGAACCTAGGACGGACCAATCAGCCCCAGCATTTT. Its protein product is CATSRNLGRTNQPQHF.

This clone turned up a few times. The chain has TRBV9 and TRBJ1-1; weak D call: TRBD1 (6 bases). Per germline, CDR1 SGDLS and CDR2 YYNGEE. This CDR3 comprises 14 residues. V was pared by 1 base and J by 4 bases, with 11 bases between. The CDR3 is CASSVNRDPTEAFF. CDR3 in DNA: TGTGCCAGCAGCGTAAACAGGGATCCCACTGAAGCTTTCTTT.

V and J are TRBV6-5 and TRBJ1-6; no reliable D call. V lost 7 bases and J lost 8, with 12 bases in between. The CDR3 consists of 13 residues. CDR1 is MNHEY, CDR2 SVGAGI, per germline. The CDR3 here is CASTRTVDSPLHF. CDR3 nucleotide sequence: TGTGCCAGCACCAGGACCGTGGATTCACCCCTCCACTTT.

This clone was found once. V is TRBV18 and J is TRBJ2-5; 10 bases match TRBD2. The germline V gene has CDR1 KGHSH and CDR2 LQKENI. The CDR3 extends over 16 amino acids. V lost 0 bases and J lost 1; bases outside the gene matches: 2. CDR3: CASSPPIAGGQETQYF. CDR3 nucleotide sequence: TGTGCCAGCTCACCACCTATAGCGGGGGGCCAAGAGACCCAGTACTTC.

This chain uses TRBV7-9 with TRBJ2-1, with 8 bases matching TRBD1. V was pared by 5 bases and J by 4 bases, with 13 bases of the junction left unmatched. The CDR3 is made up of 17 amino acids. Germline loops: CDR1 SEHNR, CDR2 FQNEAQ (reference sequence). The CDR3 spells CASSVPQGARTYNEQFF. In nucleotides, the CDR3 is TGTGCCAGCAGCGTTCCCCAGGGGGCTCGGACTTACAATGAGCAGTTCTTC.

The rearrangement uses TRBV6-1 and TRBJ2-1, with 8 bases aligning to TRBD1. V gave up 0 bases and J gave up 3 bases; unmatched junction bases: 7. CDR1 and CDR2 from the germline V gene are MNHNS and SASEGT. CDR3 length: 17 residues. CDR3 DNA: TGTGCCAGCAGTGAAGCCCGGACAGGGACGATCTACAATGAGCAGTTCTTC. Residues: CASSEARTGTIYNEQFF.

V gene TRBV7-9 combines with J gene TRBJ1-3; TRBD1 is a possible D gene (6 bases). CDR1 and CDR2 (germline): SEHNR, FQNEAQ (reference sequence). There are 16 residues in the CDR3. V lost 2 bases and J 2 bases, leaving 13 bases between the germline ends. In DNA form, the CDR3 reads TGTGCCAGCAGCTTATCGGTCGGGGGCCCTGGAAACACCATATATTTT. Amino acid sequence: CASSLSVGGPGNTIYF.

This clone was counted once. The chain recombines TRBV7-9 with TRBJ2-5; 9 nucleotides line up with TRBD1. Gene TRBJ2-7 matches the end of the DNA better, so the J call may be wrong. CDR1 and CDR2 (germline): SEHNR, FQNEAQ (reference sequence). This CDR3 region has 17 residues. CDR3: CASSLSSSGQGKHEQYF. As DNA, the CDR3 is TGTGCCAGCAGCTTATCTTCTTCAGGACAGGGGAAGCACGAGCAGTACTTC.